One TCR beta chain is described in this entry. Authors' analysis steps: Nucleated cell number was recorded as an estimate derived from reference gene primer amplification. Sequencing was performed with immunoSEQ multiplex PCR; in TCRdb, only in-frame clones are kept and a portion is missing. That table gives V, J and clone size, and the DNA gave D and trimming. The sample has 120,000 or so clones, 75% to 85% seen once. This entry belongs to a study of blood T cell repertoires in COVID-19. The overall study: The study drew acute and convalescent COVID-19 samples from the United States, Italy and Spain. In each case, the material was cDNA or gDNA derived from T cells, B-cell-depleted T cells, or PBMCs.

The CDR3 sequence is 13 residues long. The V end was cut by 9 bases, the J end by 0 bases, with 9 bases between. The germline V gene has CDR1 KGHDR and CDR2 SFDVKD. This receptor was identified in a man aged 40-49 years with active or convalescent COVID-19. The chain links TRBV24-1 to TRBJ2-3; D is unclear. The sample consisted of peripheral blood. This CDR3 is CATDNPSTDTQYF. Here the CDR3 DNA reads TGTGCCACCGACAACCCTAGCACAGATACGCAGTATTTT.